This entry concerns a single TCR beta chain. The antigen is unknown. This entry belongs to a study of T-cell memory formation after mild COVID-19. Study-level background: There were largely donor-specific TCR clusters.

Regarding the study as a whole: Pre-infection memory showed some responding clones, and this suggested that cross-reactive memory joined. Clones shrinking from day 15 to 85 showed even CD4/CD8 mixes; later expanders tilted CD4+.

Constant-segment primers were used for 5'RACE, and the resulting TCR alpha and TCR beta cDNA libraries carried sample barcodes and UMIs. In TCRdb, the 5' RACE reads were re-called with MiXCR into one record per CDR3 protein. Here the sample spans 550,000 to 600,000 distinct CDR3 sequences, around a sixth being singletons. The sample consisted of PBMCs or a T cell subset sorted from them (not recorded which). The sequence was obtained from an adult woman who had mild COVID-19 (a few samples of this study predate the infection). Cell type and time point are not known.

The CDR3 reads CASSFGQLANYGYTF. The CDR3 DNA reads as TGTGCCAGCAGTTTCGGACAGTTAGCTAACTATGGCTACACCTTC. The chain links TRBV12-3 or TRBV12-4 to TRBJ1-2; D is perhaps TRBD1 (6 bases). The CDR3 runs 15 residues. Trimming took off 3 bases at V and 0 bases at J, with 11 bases between the two ends.